The entry below gives a single T cell receptor (beta chain) sequence along with its context. Its specificity is not known. Profiled with immunoSEQ multiplex PCR; TCRdb holds only in-frame clones, not every one. The sample yields about 9,600 clones, around 93% seen once. The entry originates in a study of monozygotic twins with cystic fibrosis. About the research overall: Library input was 2.5 to 3.5 micrograms of fragmented DNA, with approximately 15 PCR cycles. Overall study findings and caveats: In 13 of 16 pairs, V gene usage was closest to the co-twin's. Monozygotic CF twins shared more identical nucleotide clonotypes than unrelated patients. Age, concordance and disease severity did not associate with shared CDR3 numbers.

The CDR3 sequence is 13 residues long. CDR1 is MNHNS, CDR2 SASEGT, per germline. V was cut by 2 bases and J by 1 base, with 6 bases left in between. Sequencing input: blood. This receptor was identified in a boy aged 2 to 9 with cystic fibrosis. The rearrangement uses TRBV6-1 and TRBJ2-7; D tentatively fits TRBD1 or TRBD2 (5 bases each). CDR3 DNA: TGTGCCAGCAGTGAATGGGGGTCCTACGAGCAGTACGTC. Its protein product is CASSEWGSYEQYV.